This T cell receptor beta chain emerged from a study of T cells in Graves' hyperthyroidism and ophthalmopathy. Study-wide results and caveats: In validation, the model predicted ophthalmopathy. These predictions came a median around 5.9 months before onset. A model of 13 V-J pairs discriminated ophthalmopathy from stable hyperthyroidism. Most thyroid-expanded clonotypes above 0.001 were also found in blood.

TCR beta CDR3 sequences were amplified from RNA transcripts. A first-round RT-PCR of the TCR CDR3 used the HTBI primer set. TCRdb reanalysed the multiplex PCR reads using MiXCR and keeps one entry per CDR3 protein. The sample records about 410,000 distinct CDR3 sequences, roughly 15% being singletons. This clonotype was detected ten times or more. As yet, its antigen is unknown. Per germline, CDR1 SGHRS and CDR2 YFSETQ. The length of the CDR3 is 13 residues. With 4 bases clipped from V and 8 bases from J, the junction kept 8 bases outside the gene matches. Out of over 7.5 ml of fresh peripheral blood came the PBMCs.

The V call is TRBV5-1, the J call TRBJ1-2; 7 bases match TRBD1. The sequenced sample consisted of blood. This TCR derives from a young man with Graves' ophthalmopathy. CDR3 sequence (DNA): TGCGCCAGCAGCCCCGGGACAGAAGGCGGCTACACCTTC. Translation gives CASSPGTEGGYTF.